These T cell receptor beta chains were read from a single sample in a study of blood T cells in healthy people across ages. TCRdb re-derived calls from the 5' RACE reads in MiXCR, one entry per CDR3 protein. This repertoire shows around 1,500,000 distinct CDR3 sequences, 28% found once; its top ten account for more than 6%. The sample consisted of blood. The receptors here all came from a woman between 25 and 40 years old in good health. Each CDR3 is given with its conserved first and last residue. D genes are given only for firm matches. The size of a clone is reported for some rows only, either as once, few or many, or as a class for expanded clones.

clone size: many; D gene: -; V gene: TRBV11-2; J gene: TRBJ2-7; CDR3 DNA: TGTGCCAGCACCCTACAAGAGGGAAGCGGATACTCCTCCTACGAGCAGTACTTC; CDR3 protein: CASTLQEGSGYSSYEQYF
clone size: -; D gene: -; V gene: TRBV5-1; J gene: TRBJ2-7; CDR3 DNA: TGCGCCAGCAGCTTGGTTTTAGACTCAAAAGCCTACGAGCAGTACTTC; CDR3 protein: CASSLVLDSKAYEQYF
clone size: few; D gene: TRBD2; V gene: TRBV20-1; J gene: TRBJ2-2; CDR3 DNA: TGCAGTGCTAGCGTTGGTTCTAGCGGGAGTCCCGGGGAGCTGTTTTTT; CDR3 protein: CSASVGSSGSPGELFF
clone size: many; D gene: -; V gene: TRBV7-2; J gene: TRBJ1-2; CDR3 DNA: TGTGCCAGCAGCTTATCGGTTGGGAGGGGGGACTATGGCTACACCTTC; CDR3 protein: CASSLSVGRGDYGYTF
clone size: -; D gene: -; V gene: TRBV20-1; J gene: TRBJ2-3; CDR3 DNA: TGCAGTGCTGTTTACCTGGATACGCAGTATTTT; CDR3 protein: CSAVYLDTQYF
clone size: -; D gene: TRBD1; V gene: TRBV5-1; J gene: TRBJ2-3; CDR3 DNA: TGCGCCAGCAGCTTGGCCCGGGGGACAGGGTTAACAGATACGCAGTATTTT; CDR3 protein: CASSLARGTGLTDTQYF
clone size: few; D gene: -; V gene: TRBV3-1; J gene: TRBJ2-7; CDR3 DNA: TGTGCCAGCAGCCAAGATGTCGATACCTACGAGCAGTACTTC; CDR3 protein: CASSQDVDTYEQYF
clone size: many; D gene: -; V gene: TRBV12-3/TRBV12-4; J gene: TRBJ1-2; CDR3 DNA: TGTGCCAGCAGCCCAAGACGGACCGGTAATGGCTACACCTTC; CDR3 protein: CASSPRRTGNGYTF
clone size: few; D gene: -; V gene: TRBV12-3/TRBV12-4; J gene: TRBJ1-6; CDR3 DNA: TGTGCCAGCACCCAGCTCACAGGGAAAAATTCACCCCTCCACTTT; CDR3 protein: CASTQLTGKNSPLHF
clone size: -; D gene: TRBD2; V gene: TRBV14; J gene: TRBJ2-1; CDR3 DNA: TGTGCCAGCAGCCGAAGCGGGAGGGAGGGCAATGAGCAGTTCTTC; CDR3 protein: CASSRSGREGNEQFF
clone size: few; D gene: -; V gene: TRBV12-3/TRBV12-4; J gene: TRBJ1-2; CDR3 DNA: TGTGCCAGCAGTTTAGCTCCGGGGAGGAAGGGCTACACCTTC; CDR3 protein: CASSLAPGRKGYTF
clone size: -; D gene: -; V gene: TRBV6-2/TRBV6-3; J gene: TRBJ1-5; CDR3 DNA: TGTGCCAGCAGTTACTCCCCCGAGGGCGGCAATCAGCCCCAGCATTTT; CDR3 protein: CASSYSPEGGNQPQHF
clone size: -; D gene: -; V gene: TRBV19; J gene: TRBJ2-2; CDR3 DNA: TGTGCCAGTAGTATCAGGCTGGACACCGGGGAGCTGTTTTTT; CDR3 protein: CASSIRLDTGELFF
clone size: few; D gene: -; V gene: TRBV2; J gene: TRBJ2-1; CDR3 DNA: TGTGCCAGCAGTTTTAGGTACACCTACAATGAGCAGTTCTTC; CDR3 protein: CASSFRYTYNEQFF
clone size: -; D gene: -; V gene: TRBV7-9; J gene: TRBJ1-6; CDR3 DNA: TGTGCCAGCAGCCGGGGATTGGCGGGCGGAATTGAGCCCCTCCACTTT; CDR3 protein: CASSRGLAGGIEPLHF
clone size: -; D gene: TRBD1; V gene: TRBV10-3; J gene: TRBJ2-5; CDR3 DNA: TGTGCCGTAGGGACAGAGAAGACCCAGTACTTC; CDR3 protein: CAVGTEKTQYF
clone size: -; D gene: -; V gene: TRBV7-2; J gene: TRBJ1-1; CDR3 DNA: TGTGCCAGCAGCTTACGACAGTGGATGAACACTGAATCTTTCTTT; CDR3 protein: CASSLRQWMNTESFF
clone size: -; D gene: -; V gene: TRBV28; J gene: TRBJ1-5; CDR3 DNA: TGTGCCAGCAGTTTGAGACAGGCCCAGCATTTT; CDR3 protein: CASSLRQAQHF
clone size: many; D gene: TRBD2; V gene: TRBV5-5; J gene: TRBJ2-5; CDR3 DNA: TGTGCCACCTCATTAGCGGGGGGGCGGGAGACCCAGTACTTC; CDR3 protein: CATSLAGGRETQYF
clone size: many; D gene: -; V gene: TRBV27; J gene: TRBJ2-5; CDR3 DNA: TGTGCCAGCAGTTGGGACGGGAATTGGTTAGAGACCCAGTACTTC; CDR3 protein: CASSWDGNWLETQYF
clone size: -; D gene: -; V gene: TRBV6-1; J gene: TRBJ2-7; CDR3 DNA: TGTGCCAGCAGCAGGAGTCGCCCACAGGGACAATCGGCGTACGAGCAGTACTTC; CDR3 protein: CASSRSRPQGQSAYEQYF
clone size: few; D gene: -; V gene: TRBV5-5; J gene: TRBJ2-3; CDR3 DNA: TGTGCCAGCGGACGTCAAGTGGAGCAGAGCACAGATACGCAGTATTTT; CDR3 protein: CASGRQVEQSTDTQYF
clone size: -; D gene: -; V gene: TRBV20-1; J gene: TRBJ2-1; CDR3 DNA: TGCAGTGCTAGAGGCGGCCAGTCTATGAAGGTCACCGACAATGAGCAGTTCTTC; CDR3 protein: CSARGGQSMKVTDNEQFF
clone size: -; D gene: -; V gene: TRBV3-1; J gene: TRBJ2-3; CDR3 DNA: TGTGCCAGCAGCAATACCCGGGATACGCAGTATTTT; CDR3 protein: CASSNTRDTQYF
clone size: many; D gene: -; V gene: TRBV7-6; J gene: TRBJ2-5; CDR3 DNA: TGTGCCAGCAGCTTGGATCCGGGGCTAGAACGGGAGACCCAGTACTTC; CDR3 protein: CASSLDPGLERETQYF
clone size: -; D gene: -; V gene: TRBV24-1; J gene: TRBJ1-1; CDR3 DNA: TGTGCCACCAGTACCGGGACACAGAACACTGAAGCTTTCTTT; CDR3 protein: CATSTGTQNTEAFF
clone size: few; D gene: TRBD2; V gene: TRBV12-3/TRBV12-4; J gene: TRBJ2-1; CDR3 DNA: TGTGCCAGCAGTTCACGGGAGGGCCGAAATGAGCAGTTCTTC; CDR3 protein: CASSSREGRNEQFF
clone size: -; D gene: -; V gene: TRBV20-1; J gene: TRBJ2-2; CDR3 DNA: TGCAGTGCTAGAGATGGGGACTCTCTGAACACCGGGGAGCTGTTTTTT; CDR3 protein: CSARDGDSLNTGELFF
clone size: many; D gene: -; V gene: TRBV10-3; J gene: TRBJ1-4; CDR3 DNA: TGTGCCACAGGGGCCACAGGGCGGGAAAAACTGTTTTTT; CDR3 protein: CATGATGREKLFF
clone size: many; D gene: -; V gene: TRBV29-1; J gene: TRBJ1-2; CDR3 DNA: TGCAGCGCCCCGGGCCGCGCTAACTATGGCTACACCTTC; CDR3 protein: CSAPGRANYGYTF
clone size: -; D gene: -; V gene: TRBV2; J gene: TRBJ2-7; CDR3 DNA: TGTGCCAGCAGTACCAGGGGGGGGAGCTCCTACGAGAAGTACTTC; CDR3 protein: CASSTRGGSSYEKYF
clone size: -; D gene: TRBD2; V gene: TRBV5-1; J gene: TRBJ2-7; CDR3 DNA: TGCGCCAGCAGCCCCCCTTCTAGCGGGGGGAGCGACGAGCAGTACTTC; CDR3 protein: CASSPPSSGGSDEQYF
clone size: few; D gene: TRBD2; V gene: TRBV20-1; J gene: TRBJ2-1; CDR3 DNA: TGCAGTGCTAGGGGACTAGCGGGAGCCCATGAGCAGTTCTTC; CDR3 protein: CSARGLAGAHEQFF
clone size: many; D gene: -; V gene: TRBV27; J gene: TRBJ2-3; CDR3 DNA: TGTGCCAGCAGTTTATCCTGGCAAGATACGCAGTATTTT; CDR3 protein: CASSLSWQDTQYF
clone size: -; D gene: -; V gene: TRBV7-9; J gene: TRBJ2-1; CDR3 DNA: TGTGCCAGCAGCTTATCTCAAGTGTCGTCGGGGGAGCAGTTCTTC; CDR3 protein: CASSLSQVSSGEQFF
clone size: once; D gene: TRBD1; V gene: TRBV20-1; J gene: TRBJ2-1; CDR3 DNA: TGCAGTGCTGGCTCGGGACAGGGAAGAGCTGAGCAGTTCTTC; CDR3 protein: CSAGSGQGRAEQFF
clone size: -; D gene: -; V gene: TRBV7-9; J gene: TRBJ2-5; CDR3 DNA: TGTGCCAGCAGCTTAGTCTCCGGGACGGTAAAAGAGACCCAGTACTTC; CDR3 protein: CASSLVSGTVKETQYF
clone size: -; D gene: -; V gene: TRBV6-6; J gene: TRBJ2-3; CDR3 DNA: TGTGCCTGCATAGGCGGTACTAGCACAGATACGCAGTATTTT; CDR3 protein: CACIGGTSTDTQYF
clone size: -; D gene: -; V gene: TRBV6-5; J gene: TRBJ1-5; CDR3 DNA: TGTACCAGCAGTTACTCATGGAGGGTTGAGGGACAGCCCCAGCATTTT; CDR3 protein: CTSSYSWRVEGQPQHF
clone size: few; D gene: TRBD1; V gene: TRBV20-1; J gene: TRBJ2-1; CDR3 DNA: TGCAGTGCTAGAGATCTACAGGGGATTATTGTCGATGAGCAGTTCTTC; CDR3 protein: CSARDLQGIIVDEQFF
clone size: -; D gene: -; V gene: TRBV29-1; J gene: TRBJ2-1; CDR3 DNA: TGCAGCGGTGGACGTTATGGGAATGAGCAGTTCTTC; CDR3 protein: CSGGRYGNEQFF
clone size: few; D gene: -; V gene: TRBV7-2; J gene: TRBJ1-1; CDR3 DNA: TGTGCCAGCAGTGGGACCGCGCGTGGGGGGAACACTGAAGCTTTCTTT; CDR3 protein: CASSGTARGGNTEAFF
clone size: -; D gene: -; V gene: TRBV2; J gene: TRBJ2-5; CDR3 DNA: TGTGCCAGCAGTGAAAAAAGCACCCAGTACTTC; CDR3 protein: CASSEKSTQYF
clone size: -; D gene: -; V gene: TRBV20-1; J gene: TRBJ1-4; CDR3 DNA: TGCAGTGCTAAAAGTGGGGCGCGACTCCCGGCTAATGAAAAACTGTTTTTT; CDR3 protein: CSAKSGARLPANEKLFF
clone size: -; D gene: TRBD2; V gene: TRBV6-6; J gene: TRBJ2-1; CDR3 DNA: TGTGCCAGACCCGGGGGGTGGAATAATGAGCAGTTCTTC; CDR3 protein: CARPGGWNNEQFF
clone size: -; D gene: -; V gene: TRBV29-1; J gene: TRBJ1-1; CDR3 DNA: TGCAGCGGGGTCCCTGCGACTGAAGCTTTCTTT; CDR3 protein: CSGVPATEAFF
clone size: -; D gene: -; V gene: TRBV14; J gene: TRBJ2-7; CDR3 DNA: TGTGCCAGCAGCCAGGGGCGGCGGCGCTACGAGCAGTACTTC; CDR3 protein: CASSQGRRRYEQYF
clone size: few; D gene: -; V gene: TRBV20-1; J gene: TRBJ2-1; CDR3 DNA: TGCAGTGCTAGTCAGATATCTAGCTCCTACAATGAGCAGTTCTTC; CDR3 protein: CSASQISSSYNEQFF